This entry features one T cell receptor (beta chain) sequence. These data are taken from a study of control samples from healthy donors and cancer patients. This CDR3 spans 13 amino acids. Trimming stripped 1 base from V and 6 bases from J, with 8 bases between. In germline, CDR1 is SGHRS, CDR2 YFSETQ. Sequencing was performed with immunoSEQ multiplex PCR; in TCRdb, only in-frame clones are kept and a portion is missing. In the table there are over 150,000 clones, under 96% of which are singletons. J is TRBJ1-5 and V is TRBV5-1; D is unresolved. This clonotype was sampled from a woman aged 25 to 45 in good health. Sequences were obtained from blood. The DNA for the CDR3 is TGCGCCAGCAGCTTGACAGTGGGTCAGCCCCAGCATTTT. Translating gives CASSLTVGQPQHF.